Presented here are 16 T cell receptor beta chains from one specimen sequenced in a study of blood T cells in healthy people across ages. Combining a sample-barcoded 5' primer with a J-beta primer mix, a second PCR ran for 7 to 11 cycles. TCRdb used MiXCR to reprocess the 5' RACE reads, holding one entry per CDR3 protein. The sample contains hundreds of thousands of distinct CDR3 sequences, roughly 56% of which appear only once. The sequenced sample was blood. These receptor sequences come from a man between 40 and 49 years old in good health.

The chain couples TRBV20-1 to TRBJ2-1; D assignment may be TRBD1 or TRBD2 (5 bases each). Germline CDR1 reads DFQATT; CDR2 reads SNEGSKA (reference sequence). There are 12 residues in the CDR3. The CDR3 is CRAPSLGDGQFF. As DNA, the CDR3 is TGCAGGGCTCCCTCTCTGGGGGATGGGCAGTTCTTC.

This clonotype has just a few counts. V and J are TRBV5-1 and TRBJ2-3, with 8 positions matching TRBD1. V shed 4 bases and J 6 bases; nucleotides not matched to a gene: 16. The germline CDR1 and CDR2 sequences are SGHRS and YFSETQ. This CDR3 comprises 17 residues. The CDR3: CASSVAGTGSPRDTQYF. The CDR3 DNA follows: TGCGCCAGCAGCGTGGCCGGGACAGGCTCCCCTAGGGATACGCAGTATTTT.

The CDR3 nucleotides are TGTGCCAGCAGACTCGGGGATGGCGCAGATACGCAGTATTTT. This codes for CASRLGDGADTQYF. The rearrangement joins TRBV12-3 or TRBV12-4 to TRBJ2-3, with D perhaps matching TRBD2 (5 bases). The CDR3 contains 14 residues. The V gene lost 6 bases and the J gene lost 4 bases, with 14 bases spanning the gap.

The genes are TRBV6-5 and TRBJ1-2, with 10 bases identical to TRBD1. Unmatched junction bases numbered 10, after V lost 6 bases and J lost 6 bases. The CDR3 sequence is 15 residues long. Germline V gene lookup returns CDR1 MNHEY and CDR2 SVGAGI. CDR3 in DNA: TGTGCCAGCAGGGGACAGGGGAGGAAGGCCCATGGCTACACCTTC. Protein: CASRGQGRKAHGYTF.

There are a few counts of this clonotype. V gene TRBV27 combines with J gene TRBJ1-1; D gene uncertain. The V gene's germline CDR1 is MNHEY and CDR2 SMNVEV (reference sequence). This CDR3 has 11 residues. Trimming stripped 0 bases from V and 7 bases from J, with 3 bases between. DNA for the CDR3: TGTGCCAGCAGTTTATCCGGTGAAGCTTTCTTT. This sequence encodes CASSLSGEAFF.

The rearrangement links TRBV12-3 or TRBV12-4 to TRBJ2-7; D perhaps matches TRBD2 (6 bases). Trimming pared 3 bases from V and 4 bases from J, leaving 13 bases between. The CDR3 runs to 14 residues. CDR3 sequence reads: CASSLLEGGYEQYF. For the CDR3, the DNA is TGTGCCAGCAGTTTGTTGGAGGGCGGGTACGAGCAGTACTTC.

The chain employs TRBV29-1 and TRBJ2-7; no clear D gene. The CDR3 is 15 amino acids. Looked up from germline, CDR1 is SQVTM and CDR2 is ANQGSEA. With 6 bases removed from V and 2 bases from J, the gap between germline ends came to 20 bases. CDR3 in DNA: TGCAGCGTCCGTGGCGGCGCCTATGGGACCTACGAGCAGTACTTC. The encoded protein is CSVRGGAYGTYEQYF.

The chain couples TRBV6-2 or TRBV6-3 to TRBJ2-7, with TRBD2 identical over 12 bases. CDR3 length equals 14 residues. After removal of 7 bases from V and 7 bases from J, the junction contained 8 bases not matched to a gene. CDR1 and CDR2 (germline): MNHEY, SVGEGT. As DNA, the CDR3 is TGTGCCAGCACCCTAGCGGGAGGGCCGAGTGAGCAGTACTTC. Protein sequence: CASTLAGGPSEQYF.

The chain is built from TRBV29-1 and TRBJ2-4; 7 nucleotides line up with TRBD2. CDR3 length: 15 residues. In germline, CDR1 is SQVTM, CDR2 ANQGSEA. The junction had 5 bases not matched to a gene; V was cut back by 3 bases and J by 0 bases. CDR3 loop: CSVEVAGLAKNIQYF. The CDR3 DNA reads TGCAGCGTTGAGGTAGCGGGCCTAGCCAAAAACATTCAGTACTTC.

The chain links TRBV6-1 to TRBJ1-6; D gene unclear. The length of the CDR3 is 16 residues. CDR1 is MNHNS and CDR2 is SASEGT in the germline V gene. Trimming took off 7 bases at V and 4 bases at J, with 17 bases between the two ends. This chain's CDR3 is CASILSGIQYNSPLHF. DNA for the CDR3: TGTGCCAGCATCCTTTCGGGAATCCAGTATAATTCACCCCTCCACTTT.

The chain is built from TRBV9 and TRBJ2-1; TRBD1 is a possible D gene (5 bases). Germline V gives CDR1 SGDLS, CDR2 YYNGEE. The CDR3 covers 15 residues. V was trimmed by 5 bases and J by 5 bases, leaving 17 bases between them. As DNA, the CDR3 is TGTGCCAGCAGGGGCAGGGTAAGGTCTGACAATGAGCAGTTCTTC. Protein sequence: CASRGRVRSDNEQFF. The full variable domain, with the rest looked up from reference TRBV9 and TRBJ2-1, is DSGVTQTPKHLITATGQRVTLRCSPRSGDLSVYWYQQSLDQGLQFLIQYYNGEERAKGNILERFSAQQFPDLHSELNLSSLELGDSALYFCASRGRVRSDNEQFFGPGTRLTVL.

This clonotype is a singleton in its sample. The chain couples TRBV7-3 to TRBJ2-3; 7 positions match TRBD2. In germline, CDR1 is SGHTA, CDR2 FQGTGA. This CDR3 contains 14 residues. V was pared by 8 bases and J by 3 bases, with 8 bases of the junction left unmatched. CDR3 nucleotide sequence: TGTGCCAGCGGCCTCGGACTAGATACAGATACGCAGTATTTT. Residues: CASGLGLDTDTQYF.

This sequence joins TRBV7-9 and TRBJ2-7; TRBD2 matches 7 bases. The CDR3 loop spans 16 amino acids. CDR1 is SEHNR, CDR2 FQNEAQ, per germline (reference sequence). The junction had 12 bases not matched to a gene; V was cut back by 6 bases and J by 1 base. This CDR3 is CASSSTLGGGSYEQYF. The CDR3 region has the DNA TGTGCCAGCAGTTCAACCCTGGGGGGGGGTTCCTACGAGCAGTACTTC.

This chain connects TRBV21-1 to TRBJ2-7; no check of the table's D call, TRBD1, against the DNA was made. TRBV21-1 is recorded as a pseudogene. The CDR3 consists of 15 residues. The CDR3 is CASSTYRDFSYEQYF. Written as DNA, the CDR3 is TGTGCCAGCAGCACCTACAGGGACTTCTCCTACGAGCAGTACTTC.

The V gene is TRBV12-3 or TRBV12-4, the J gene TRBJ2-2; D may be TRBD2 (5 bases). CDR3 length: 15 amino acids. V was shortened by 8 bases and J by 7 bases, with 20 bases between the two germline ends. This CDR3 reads CASWPGVKVNGELFF. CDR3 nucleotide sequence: TGTGCCAGCTGGCCCGGGGTAAAGGTGAACGGGGAGCTGTTTTTT.

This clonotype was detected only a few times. The CDR3 DNA reads TGTGCCAGCAGTTACGATCCCCCTCAGGGTTGGTCGTACGAGCAGTACTTC. Translated, it gives CASSYDPPQGWSYEQYF. The chain links TRBV6-2 or TRBV6-3 to TRBJ2-7; a weak D match, TRBD1 (5 bases). Trimming took off 2 bases at V and 4 bases at J, with 21 bases between the two ends. Germline V gene lookup returns CDR1 MNHEY and CDR2 SVGEGT. CDR3 length: 17 amino acids.